The clone carrying this T cell receptor (beta chain) was counted at least ten times. Its antigen remains unknown. The sample comes from a study of T cells after yellow fever vaccination. Making TCR cDNA involved 5'RACE template switching, which added UMIs and a universal primer site. Each CDR3 protein is one row after TCRdb ran MiXCR on the 5' RACE reads. Of approximately 160,000 distinct CDR3 sequences detected, about 6% appear once; the ten largest clones hold approximately 3%. Study outcomes and limitations: Across the CD4 and CD8 compartments, a small share of clonotypes was present in both. A large majority of primary-vaccination clones showed up again after the booster (about 97% CD4, 85% to 90% CD8). The secondary response peaked faster, at day 5 versus 15, but was weaker.

The germline gives CDR1 SGHRS, CDR2 YFSETQ. The CDR3 totals 15 residues. The trim removed 4 bases at V and 3 bases at J, leaving 5 bases unmatched. The sample consisted of CD4+ T cells sorted from PBMCs, taken on the day of the first yellow fever vaccination. V gene TRBV5-1 combines with J gene TRBJ2-3, with 10 bases fitting TRBD1. The receptor comes from a man between 18 and 35 years old who received the YFV17D yellow fever vaccine. CDR3 coding DNA: TGCGCCAGCAGCCCCGACAGGGGGCTAACAGATACGCAGTATTTT. Translated, it gives CASSPDRGLTDTQYF.